The 23 T cell receptor beta chains in this list originate from one sample, sequenced in a study of shared clonotypes between healthy human individuals. Positively selected for CCR7, the CD45RO-negative cells used as naive CD8 cells excluded terminally differentiated effector memory CD45RA+ cells. Clones were read by immunoSEQ multiplex PCR, and TCRdb kept only the in-frame ones, dropping some. Of millions of clones in the sample, just under 95% were seen once. The material sequenced was naive CD8+ T cells sorted from blood. These receptor sequences come from a man between 18 and 35 years old in good health.

The rearrangement uses TRBV7-8 and TRBJ1-2; TRBD1 might be the D (5 bases). The CDR3 sequence is 14 residues long. Germline CDR1 is SGHVS and CDR2 is FQNEAQ. Deletions cut 0 bases from V and 3 bases from J, with 8 bases between. CDR3 DNA sequence: TGTGCCAGCAGCTTAGCCGGGACCGACTATGGCTACACCTTC. It is translated as CASSLAGTDYGYTF.

This sequence joins TRBV11-2 and TRBJ2-1, with 15 positions matching TRBD2. From germline, CDR1 is SGHAT and CDR2 FQNNGV. The CDR3 spans 18 residues. V lost 3 bases to trimming and J lost 0 bases; unmatched junction nucleotides: 3. The CDR3 reads CASSFGTSGGNSYNEQFF. The CDR3 DNA is TGTGCCAGCAGCTTCGGGACTAGCGGGGGGAACTCCTACAATGAGCAGTTCTTC.

The CDR3 sequence: CASSQAGRSGNTIYF. The CDR3 nucleotides read TGCGCCAGCAGCCAGGCAGGTCGCTCTGGAAACACCATATATTTT. The chain couples TRBV4-1 to TRBJ1-3, with D unresolved. CDR1 and CDR2 (germline): MGHRA, YSYEKL. This CDR3 contains 15 residues. V was shortened by 3 bases and J by 0 bases, with 9 bases between the two germline ends.

The rearrangement joins TRBV5-5 to TRBJ2-7; 7 nucleotides line up with TRBD1. CDR1 is SGHKS and CDR2 is YYEKEE in the germline V gene (reference sequence). CDR3 length: 15 residues. The V segment lost 3 bases and the J segment 2 bases; nucleotides outside the gene matches: 8. CDR3 DNA: TGTGCCAGCAGCTCGTCGACAGGGAATCCCTACGAGCAGTACTTC. Residues: CASSSSTGNPYEQYF.

The V call is TRBV7-6, the J call TRBJ1-2; 8 bases fit TRBD1. The CDR3 is made up of 13 amino acids. Trimming took 6 bases from V and 10 from J; bases not matched to a gene: 10. Germline loops: CDR1 SGHVS, CDR2 FNYEAQ. The CDR3 reads CASSPAGTGPYTF. The CDR3 bases are TGTGCCAGCAGTCCGGCGGGGACAGGACCCTACACCTTC.

The chain recombines TRBV4-3 with TRBJ2-2, with TRBD2 matching over 7 bases. Trimming took 3 bases from V and 4 from J; bases not matched to a gene: 14. The V gene's germline CDR1 is LGHNA and CDR2 YSLEER. The CDR3 extends over 18 amino acids. CDR3 sequence (DNA): TGCGCCAGCAGCCAGTTTAGCGGGCTAGATAGGAGCACCGGGGAGCTGTTTTTT. Amino acids: CASSQFSGLDRSTGELFF.

V is TRBV6-5 and J is TRBJ2-3, with 10 bases lining up with TRBD2. V dropped 2 bases and J dropped 2; count of bases not matched to a gene: 4. The CDR3 consists of 16 residues. The V gene's germline CDR1 is MNHEY and CDR2 SVGAGI. CDR3 region: CASSYTGLATTDTQYF. The DNA for the CDR3 is TGTGCCAGCAGTTACACGGGACTAGCGACCACAGATACGCAGTATTTT.

The V call is TRBV4-1, the J call TRBJ2-2; D gene unclear. Trimming took off 2 bases at V and 1 base at J, with 8 bases between the two ends. Looked up from germline, CDR1 is MGHRA and CDR2 is YSYEKL. The CDR3 loop spans 15 amino acids. The CDR3 is CASSQTAMNTGELFF. The CDR3 coding sequence is TGCGCCAGCAGCCAAACAGCGATGAACACCGGGGAGCTGTTTTTT.

This clone was picked up one time. The chain uses TRBV2 and TRBJ2-4, with 12 positions matching TRBD2. V lost 3 bases and J lost 0; bases outside the gene matches: 6. This CDR3 comprises 18 residues. In germline, CDR1 is SNHLY, CDR2 FYNNEI. CDR3 sequence (DNA): TGTGCCAGCAGTGACACTAGCGGGGGGTTTCTAGCCAAAAACATTCAGTACTTC. This encodes CASSDTSGGFLAKNIQYF.

The CDR3 loop reads CASTSGEYEQYF. Written as DNA, the CDR3 is TGTGCCAGCACCTCCGGGGAGTACGAGCAGTACTTC. J is TRBJ2-7 and V is TRBV6-5; D might be TRBD2 (5 bases). Germline values: CDR1 MNHEY, CDR2 SVGAGI. V lost 7 bases and J lost 4, with 11 bases in between. The CDR3 sequence is 12 residues long.

A note on this clone: Within the sample, other DNA sequences also encode this same CDR3. This rearrangement joins TRBV4-1 to TRBJ2-1, with 9 bases aligning to TRBD1. The V gene end was trimmed by 1 base and the J gene end by 0 bases; junction bases not matched to a gene: 1. This CDR3 region has 16 residues. The germline V gene has CDR1 MGHRA and CDR2 YSYEKL. CDR3 amino acids: CASSQVTGGSYNEQFF. DNA for the CDR3: TGCGCCAGCAGCCAAGTGACAGGGGGCTCCTACAATGAGCAGTTCTTC.

The chain joins TRBV6-5 to TRBJ2-7; D not resolved. This CDR3 is 14 amino acids long. Germline CDR1 reads MNHEY; CDR2 reads SVGAGI. V was cut by 5 bases and J by 4 bases, with 15 bases left in between. CDR3 nucleotides: TGTGCCAGCAGTCCTGACTCAGACTCTTACGAGCAGTACTTC. Residues: CASSPDSDSYEQYF.

V gene TRBV7-9 combines with J gene TRBJ2-5; the D gene is possibly TRBD1 (5 bases). Trimming pared 3 bases from V and 2 bases from J, leaving 7 bases between. The germline V gene encodes CDR1 SEHNR and CDR2 FQNEAQ (reference sequence). The CDR3 sequence is 13 residues long. The CDR3 loop is CASSFDSQETQYF. The CDR3 nucleotides read TGTGCCAGCAGCTTTGACAGTCAAGAGACCCAGTACTTC.

The V call is TRBV7-6, the J call TRBJ2-1; D is perhaps TRBD2 (5 bases). V gave up 3 bases and J gave up 3 bases, with 15 bases separating them. The CDR3 totals 16 residues. The germline gives CDR1 SGHVS, CDR2 FNYEAQ. The CDR3 spells CASSLFSGKSYNEQFF. The CDR3 DNA sequence: TGTGCCAGCAGCTTGTTCTCCGGGAAAAGCTACAATGAGCAGTTCTTC.

This chain joins TRBV28 and TRBJ1-5; D might be TRBD1 (5 bases). In germline, CDR1 is MDHEN, CDR2 SYDVKM. Trimming stripped 4 bases from V and 0 bases from J, with 10 bases between. This CDR3 region has 15 residues. CDR3 protein: CASSSPGASNQPQHF. CDR3 sequence (DNA): TGTGCCAGCAGTTCCCCCGGGGCTAGCAATCAGCCCCAGCATTTT. The variable domain in full, with the rest retrieved from reference TRBV28 and TRBJ1-5, is DVKVTQSSRYLVKRTGEKVFLECVQDMDHENMFWYRQDPGLGLRLIYFSYDVKMKEKGDIPEGYSVSREKKERFSLILESASTNQTSMYLCASSSPGASNQPQHFGDGTRLSIL.

As to this clone: The sample has other DNA sequences that encode this CDR3 too. The CDR3 loop is CAWSGTVNTEAFF. In DNA, the CDR3 is TGTGCCTGGAGTGGCACAGTGAACACTGAAGCTTTCTTT. The chain has TRBV30 and TRBJ1-1; D remains unclear. There are 13 residues in the CDR3. Germline CDR1 reads GTSNPN; CDR2 reads SVGIG (reference sequence). V was pared by 1 base and J by 0 bases, with 6 bases between. Full variable domain (outside the CDR3, taken from reference TRBV30 and TRBJ1-1): SQTIHQWPATLVQPVGSPLSLECTVEGTSNPNLYWYRQAAGRGLQLLFYSVGIGQISSEVPQNLSASRPQDRQFILSSKKLLLSDSGFYLCAWSGTVNTEAFFGQGTRLTVV.

The gene calls are TRBV27 and TRBJ1-2, with TRBD1 identical over 11 bases. Trimming cost V 3 bases and J 3 bases; bases outside gene matches: 6. Germline V gene data show CDR1 as MNHEY and CDR2 as SMNVEV (reference sequence). The CDR3 contains 16 residues. The CDR3 spells CASSFTGQGAYYGYTF. Here the CDR3 DNA reads TGTGCCAGCAGTTTCACCGGACAGGGGGCATACTATGGCTACACCTTC.

This clone was recorded once. This sequence joins TRBV27 and TRBJ1-2; TRBD1 agrees at 8 bases. The CDR3 totals 14 residues. After removal of 5 bases from V and 7 bases from J, the junction contained 9 bases not matched to a gene. Per the germline V gene, CDR1 is MNHEY and CDR2 is SMNVEV (reference sequence). The CDR3 reads CASSATGATIGYTF. The CDR3 DNA sequence: TGTGCCAGCAGTGCGACAGGGGCCACTATTGGCTACACCTTC.

This clone was recorded only once. CDR3 nucleotides: TGTGCCAGCAGACCACGGGCCCCCCCCACTGAAGCTTTCTTT. Its translation: CASRPRAPPTEAFF. The chain is built from TRBV6-5 and TRBJ1-1, with no clear D. This CDR3 comprises 14 residues. Germline values: CDR1 MNHEY, CDR2 SVGAGI. Trimming left V 6 bases short and J 4 bases short, with 15 bases between.

The table lists this clone with a few counts. The V and J genes are TRBV7-9 and TRBJ2-7, with 9 bases that match TRBD1. CDR3 size: 13 residues. Per the germline V gene, CDR1 is SEHNR and CDR2 is FQNEAQ (reference sequence). V was pared by 3 bases and J by 5 bases, with 2 bases of the junction left unmatched. The CDR3 is CASSFGTGNEQYF. CDR3 DNA sequence: TGTGCCAGCAGCTTCGGGACAGGGAACGAGCAGTACTTC.

The V and J genes are TRBV29-1 and TRBJ2-2; 10 bases align to TRBD2. V was pared by 6 bases and J by 5 bases, with 18 bases of the junction left unmatched. This CDR3 is 18 amino acids long. Germline-derived CDR1 and CDR2 are SQVTM and ANQGSEA. CDR3 loop: CSVEAWGKREGQTGELFF. CDR3 coding DNA: TGCAGCGTAGAGGCTTGGGGGAAGCGGGAGGGCCAAACCGGGGAGCTGTTTTTT.

V is TRBV7-9 and J is TRBJ2-7; D unresolved. Trimming shortened V by 5 bases and J by 3 bases, and 5 bases separated the two germline ends. CDR1 SEHNR and CDR2 FQNEAQ come from the germline V gene (reference sequence). The CDR3 covers 11 residues. CDR3: CASSNRYEQYF. CDR3 nucleotide sequence: TGTGCCAGCAGCAACCGCTACGAGCAGTACTTC.

The rearrangement joins TRBV27 to TRBJ2-5, with TRBD1 matching over 8 bases. The CDR3 contains 15 residues. From germline, CDR1 is MNHEY and CDR2 SMNVEV (reference sequence). Trimming at V came to 2 bases and at J to 5 bases, leaving 7 bases not matched to a gene. CDR3 bases: TGTGCCAGCAGTTTAGTGACAGGGGCCCTGGAGACCCAGTACTTC. This encodes CASSLVTGALETQYF.